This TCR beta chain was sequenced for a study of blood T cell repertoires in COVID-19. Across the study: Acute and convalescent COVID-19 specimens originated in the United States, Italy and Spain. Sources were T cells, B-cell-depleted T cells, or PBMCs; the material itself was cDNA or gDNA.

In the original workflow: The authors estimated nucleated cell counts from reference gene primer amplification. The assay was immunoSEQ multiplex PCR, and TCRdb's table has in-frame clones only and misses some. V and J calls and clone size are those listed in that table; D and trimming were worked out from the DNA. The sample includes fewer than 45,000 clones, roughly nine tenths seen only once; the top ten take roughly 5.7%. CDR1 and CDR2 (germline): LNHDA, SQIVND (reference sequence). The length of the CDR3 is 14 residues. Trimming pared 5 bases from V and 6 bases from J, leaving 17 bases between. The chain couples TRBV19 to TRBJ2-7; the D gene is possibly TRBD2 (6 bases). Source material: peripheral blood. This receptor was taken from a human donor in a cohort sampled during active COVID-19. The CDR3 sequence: CASSPGDPSAEQYF. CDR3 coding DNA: TGTGCCAGTAGTCCCGGCGACCCTAGCGCCGAGCAGTACTTC.